The present TCR beta chain was sequenced within a study of blood T cell repertoires in COVID-19. Study background: PBMCs, B-cell-depleted T cells, or T cells were the source of the cDNA or gDNA that made up the material.

While infection was still active, Seattle patients were enrolled and then followed longitudinally. Under the authors' procedure: Estimates of nucleated cell counts were drawn from the amplification of reference gene primers. Only in-frame clones appear in the TCRdb table, and some are missing; sequencing was by immunoSEQ multiplex PCR. The V and J calls and the clone size are those of that table, but D and trimming were determined from the DNA. The profile shows about 420,000 clones, 85% to 90% of them singletons. Trimming removed 5 bases from V and 8 bases from J, with 16 bases in between. From germline, CDR1 is SGHAT and CDR2 FQNNGV. The CDR3 has 14 residues.

The chain uses TRBV11-2 and TRBJ1-5; TRBD1 is a possible D gene (6 bases). The sequenced sample was peripheral blood. The receptor was isolated from a man aged 18 to 30 with COVID-19, enrolled during active disease. The DNA for the CDR3 is TGTGCCAGCAGCCTACTGGGGGCTGGGGAGCCCCAGCATTTT. Its protein is CASSLLGAGEPQHF.